The 26 T cell receptor beta chains below come from one sample, sequenced in a study of T-cell memory formation after mild COVID-19. MiXCR, applied by TCRdb to the 5' RACE reads, yields one record per CDR3 protein. Among 350,000 to 500,000 distinct CDR3 sequences listed, around 22% were seen once. The sample comprised PBMCs or a T cell subset sorted from them (not recorded which). The receptor source for this set is an adult woman who had mild COVID-19 (a few samples of this study predate the infection). Cell type and time point are not known.

The chain is built from TRBV9 and TRBJ2-1, with 8 positions matching TRBD1. CDR3 length equals 15 residues. The junction had 4 bases not matched to a gene; V was cut back by 0 bases and J by 5 bases. Germline lookup yields CDR1 SGDLS and CDR2 YYNGEE. The CDR3 reads CASSVARTGNNEQFF. DNA of the CDR3: TGTGCCAGCAGCGTAGCAAGGACAGGGAACAATGAGCAGTTCTTC.

J is TRBJ2-5 and V is TRBV18; 7 nucleotides match TRBD2. V was clipped by 0 bases and J by 4 bases; unmatched bases: 5. The V gene's germline CDR1 is KGHSH and CDR2 LQKENI. This CDR3 is 15 amino acids long. CDR3 sequence: CASSPPLAIGETQYF. The CDR3 DNA reads as TGTGCCAGCTCACCACCACTAGCGATAGGAGAGACCCAGTACTTC.

This clonotype was observed a handful of times. V gene TRBV10-3 combines with J gene TRBJ2-3; 9 bases line up with TRBD2. Germline V gene data show CDR1 as ENHRY and CDR2 as SYGVKD. V lost 8 bases and J lost 6; bases outside the gene matches: 12. This CDR3 has 15 residues. In DNA form, the CDR3 reads TGTGCCATCGGATTTGCGGGAGGGCCTGGGGATACGCAGTATTTT. Its protein is CAIGFAGGPGDTQYF.

This clonotype was counted only a few times. The genes are TRBV20-1 and TRBJ2-7, with 11 bases identical to TRBD2. J was trimmed by 4 bases and V by 3 bases; bases with no gene match: 14. Germline assignment: CDR1 DFQATT and CDR2 SNEGSKA (reference sequence). This CDR3 has 17 residues. CDR3: CSARQLAGEMHEYEQYF. In DNA, the CDR3 is TGCAGTGCTAGGCAACTAGCGGGAGAGATGCATGAATACGAGCAGTACTTC.

The chain couples TRBV6-2 or TRBV6-3 to TRBJ1-1; D is perhaps TRBD1 (6 bases). The germline V and J ends were trimmed by 0 bases and 3 bases, with 14 bases remaining between them. In germline, CDR1 is MNHEY, CDR2 SVGEGT. This CDR3 region has 16 residues. CDR3 DNA sequence: TGTGCCAGCAGTTACTCCTTACAGGGTGGCGACACTGAAGCTTTCTTT. Translated, it gives CASSYSLQGGDTEAFF.

This clonotype was seen a few times. The CDR3 DNA follows: TGTGCCAGCAGCTTGGAGGACGCCCGGATTGGGGAAAACATTCAGTACTTC. Translated, it gives CASSLEDARIGENIQYF. This sequence joins TRBV5-5 and TRBJ2-4; D unresolved. Trimming pared 0 bases from V and 5 bases from J, leaving 18 bases between. CDR1 is SGHKS and CDR2 is YYEKEE in the germline V gene (reference sequence). The CDR3 runs to 17 residues.

This clonotype was observed a handful of times. V and J are TRBV11-2 and TRBJ2-3, with 7 bases matching TRBD2. This CDR3 contains 16 residues. J lost 7 bases, V lost 5 bases, and 15 bases had no gene match. From germline, CDR1 is SGHAT and CDR2 FQNNGV. The CDR3 DNA reads TGTGCCAGCAGCAGCAGCCGTGGGGGGAGGGCGAATACGCAGTATTTT. It specifies CASSSSRGGRANTQYF.

CDR3 nucleotides: TGTGCCAGCAGTTACTCAGGCAGGCGGAACACTGAAGCTTTCTTT. Protein sequence: CASSYSGRRNTEAFF. The rearrangement links TRBV6-5 to TRBJ1-1, with no clear D. V was trimmed by 0 bases and J by 1 base, leaving 9 bases between them. CDR3 length equals 15 residues. Germline CDR1 is MNHEY and CDR2 is SVGAGI.

The CDR3 DNA is TGCGCCAGCAGCATGGACAGGGGGTACGATGGCTACACCTTC. Protein product: CASSMDRGYDGYTF. The V gene is TRBV5-1, the J gene TRBJ1-2, with TRBD1 identical over 10 bases. Germline V gene data show CDR1 as SGHRS and CDR2 as YFSETQ. The CDR3 spans 14 residues. The trim removed 4 bases at V and 6 bases at J, leaving 6 bases unmatched.

The chain employs TRBV5-1 and TRBJ2-1; D ambiguous. The V end was cut by 2 bases, the J end by 5 bases, with 11 bases between. Germline V gene lookup returns CDR1 SGHRS and CDR2 YFSETQ. The CDR3 spans 14 residues. The CDR3 coding sequence is TGCGCCAGCAGCTTAGGTACAGTTAACAATGAGCAGTTCTTC. It translates to CASSLGTVNNEQFF.

This clonotype was seen only a few times. The rearrangement links TRBV29-1 to TRBJ2-7; D gene unclear. This CDR3 contains 12 residues. Germline V gene sequence: CDR1 SQVTM, CDR2 ANQGSEA. V shed 4 bases and J shed 3 bases, with 10 bases lying between them. DNA of the CDR3: TGCAGCGTTGTCGTGTCCGGCTACGAGCAGTACTTC. Translation gives CSVVVSGYEQYF.

The chain uses TRBV25-1 and TRBJ2-1, with TRBD2 as a possible D gene (6 bases). The CDR3 contains 13 residues. Looked up from germline, CDR1 is MGHDK and CDR2 is SYGVNS. Between the trimmed V and J ends, which lost 5 bases and 12 bases, there was a span of 17 bases. The CDR3 sequence is CASSQYGGMGQFF. In DNA, the CDR3 is TGTGCCAGCAGTCAGTACGGGGGAATGGGGCAGTTCTTC.

The rearrangement joins TRBV20-1 to TRBJ1-1; D gene uncertain. With 6 bases removed from V and 0 bases from J, the gap between germline ends came to 17 bases. Germline V gene data show CDR1 as DFQATT and CDR2 as SNEGSKA (reference sequence). CDR3 length: 15 residues. CDR3 sequence (DNA): TGCAGTGCCAGACCCGTACGCGGAATGAACACTGAAGCTTTCTTT. The encoded protein is CSARPVRGMNTEAFF.

The rearrangement links TRBV20-1 to TRBJ2-1, with D uncertain. Trimming left V 5 bases short and J 8 bases short, with 10 bases between. Germline V gives CDR1 DFQATT, CDR2 SNEGSKA (reference sequence). CDR3 length: 11 residues. For the CDR3, the DNA is TGCAGTGCTCCTAGGGCGGATGAGCAGTTCTTC. Its translation: CSAPRADEQFF.

This chain links TRBV6-6 with TRBJ2-2; D is unresolved. Germline values: CDR1 MNHNY, CDR2 SVGAGI (reference sequence). The ends were cut back, 2 bases at V and 8 bases at J, with 15 bases in the middle. The CDR3 consists of 15 residues. The CDR3 nucleotides read TGTGCCAGCAGTTACGGGCTAGACCGGGCAGGGGAGCTGTTTTTT. Protein sequence: CASSYGLDRAGELFF.

This clonotype was seen at least ten times. The chain employs TRBV7-2 and TRBJ1-1; a possible D gene is TRBD1 (5 bases). The CDR3 spans 13 residues. CDR1 is SGHTA and CDR2 is FQGNSA in the germline V gene. The V gene lost 6 bases and the J gene lost 7 bases, with 15 bases spanning the gap. The CDR3 sequence: CASSPMRDGEAFF. In DNA, the CDR3 is TGTGCCAGCAGTCCAATGCGGGACGGTGAAGCTTTCTTT.

This clonotype has more than one count but fewer than ten. The chain recombines TRBV7-8 with TRBJ2-2, with D perhaps being TRBD1 or TRBD2 (5 bases each). Deletions cut 4 bases from V and 4 bases from J, with 16 bases between. From germline, CDR1 is SGHVS and CDR2 FQNEAQ. This CDR3 comprises 16 residues. The CDR3 DNA reads as TGTGCCAGCAGCTCCGTACATGGGGGAGCCACCGGGGAGCTGTTTTTT. This codes for CASSSVHGGATGELFF.

The chain is built from TRBV11-2 and TRBJ2-5, with D possibly matching TRBD2 (5 bases). The V gene's germline CDR1 is SGHAT and CDR2 FQNNGV. The germline V and J ends were trimmed by 0 bases and 5 bases, with 22 bases remaining between them. The CDR3 contains 18 residues. The CDR3 spells CASSLDISPWGRRETQYF. The CDR3 nucleotides read TGTGCCAGCAGCTTAGATATCAGCCCGTGGGGAAGGAGGGAGACCCAGTACTTC.

The chain links TRBV5-1 to TRBJ2-7; a weak D match, TRBD2 (6 bases). From germline, CDR1 is SGHRS and CDR2 YFSETQ. Trimming pared 0 bases from V and 6 bases from J, leaving 13 bases between. This CDR3 contains 14 residues. The CDR3 coding sequence is TGCGCCAGCAGCTTGGCCCCGGAGGGCACCGAGCAGTACTTC. Its translation is CASSLAPEGTEQYF.

The chain has TRBV7-9 and TRBJ1-4; D is ambiguous. Trimming removed 3 bases from V and 6 bases from J, with 5 bases in between. This CDR3 is 12 amino acids long. CDR1 and CDR2 (germline): SEHNR, FQNEAQ (reference sequence). Here the CDR3 reads CASSFAHEKLFF. The DNA of the CDR3 is TGTGCCAGCAGCTTCGCTCATGAAAAACTGTTTTTT.

The chain couples TRBV27 to TRBJ1-6; 8 bases are shared with TRBD1. Germline-derived CDR1 and CDR2 are MNHEY and SMNVEV (reference sequence). J gave up 4 bases and V 7 bases, and 9 bases lay outside the gene matches. The CDR3 runs to 16 residues. CDR3 in DNA: TGTGCCAGCACGCCGGACAGGGCCTATTATAATTCACCCCTCCACTTT. Translation gives CASTPDRAYYNSPLHF.

This clonotype has only a few counts. The rearrangement uses TRBV25-1 and TRBJ2-1, with a tentative D call TRBD2 (6 bases). Germline-derived CDR1 and CDR2 are MGHDK and SYGVNS. This CDR3 spans 14 amino acids. The V end lost 1 base, the J end lost 4 bases, and 8 bases lay between the germline ends. In DNA, the CDR3 is TGTGCCAGCAGTGAATGGGACTTTTACAATGAGCAGTTCTTC. It yields the protein CASSEWDFYNEQFF.

The chain combines TRBV21-1 with TRBJ1-6; the table's D call, TRBD1, has no DNA check behind it. TRBV21-1 is assigned pseudogene status. The CDR3 totals 15 residues. The CDR3 DNA reads as TGTGCCAGCAGCTCCCGGGACAGGGGGTGTTCACCCCTCCACTTT. This encodes CASSSRDRGCSPLHF.

The V call is TRBV6-5, the J call TRBJ2-3; 7 bases are a match to TRBD1. Trimming at V came to 6 bases and at J to 2 bases, leaving 14 bases not matched to a gene. The length of the CDR3 is 17 residues. CDR1 is MNHEY and CDR2 is SVGAGI in the germline V gene. This CDR3 is CASSDREKLQYTDTQYF. The CDR3 DNA sequence: TGTGCCAGCAGCGACAGGGAGAAGCTACAGTACACAGATACGCAGTATTTT.

There are a few counts of this clonotype. The chain couples TRBV20-1 to TRBJ1-5; maybe TRBD1 (6 bases). V lost 1 base to trimming and J lost 4 bases, with 17 bases between them. Per the germline V gene, CDR1 is DFQATT and CDR2 is SNEGSKA (reference sequence). The CDR3 length is 16 residues. The CDR3 loop reads CSARGSSTTGNQPQHF. As DNA, the CDR3 is TGCAGTGCTAGAGGTTCCTCTACCACAGGGAATCAGCCCCAGCATTTT.

This clonotype was found a few times. The chain couples TRBV7-6 to TRBJ2-2, with 9 positions matching TRBD1. The CDR3 is 16 amino acids. The V gene's germline CDR1 is SGHVS and CDR2 FNYEAQ. V shed 6 bases and J 6 bases; nucleotides not matched to a gene: 11. The DNA for the CDR3 is TGTGCCAGCAGATCGCCGGGACAGGGAAGGTCCGGGGAGCTGTTTTTT. As protein: CASRSPGQGRSGELFF.